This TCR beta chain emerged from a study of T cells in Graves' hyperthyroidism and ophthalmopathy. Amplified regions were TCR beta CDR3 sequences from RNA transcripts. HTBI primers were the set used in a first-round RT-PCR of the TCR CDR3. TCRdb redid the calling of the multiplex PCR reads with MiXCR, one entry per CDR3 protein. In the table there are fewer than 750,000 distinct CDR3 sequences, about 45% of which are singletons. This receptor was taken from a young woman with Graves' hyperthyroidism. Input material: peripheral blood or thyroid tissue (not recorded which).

CDR3: CSVGNRARFNEQYF. The CDR3, as DNA: TGCAGCGTTGGGAACCGGGCTCGCTTTAATGAGCAGTACTTC. The V and J genes are TRBV29-1 and TRBJ2-7; D is ambiguous. Germline-derived CDR1 and CDR2 are SQVTM and ANQGSEA. The CDR3 is 14 amino acids. V gave up 4 bases and J gave up 7 bases, with 20 bases separating them.